The clone carrying this T cell receptor beta chain was detected a few times. Antigen: not known. Indicated treatment: approximately nine-day PBMC culture with coronavirus spike peptide pools or control peptides (ViraFEST assay). An unexposed donor provided the CD4+ T cells, which were collected before the COVID-19 pandemic (2011-2018). This sample was included in a study of vaccination and CD4 T cells after COVID-19. Study at large: Convalescent individuals numbered four females and six males, two being Hispanic. For post-vaccine samples, collection took place a median approximately 78 days after dose two, ranging from 14 to 241.

V lost 5 bases and J lost 4; bases outside the gene matches: 11. The CDR3 extends over 16 amino acids. Germline V gives CDR1 MNHNS, CDR2 SASEGT. With the Oncomine TCR Beta short-read assay, DNA from cultured CD4+ T cells was sequenced. Investigators isolated genomic DNA from cultured CD4+ T cells. Using its own MiXCR run on the PCR reads, TCRdb lists one record per CDR3 protein. The sample consists of about 7,600 distinct CDR3 sequences, around 50% of them appearing once. Sequenced: CD4+ T cells from blood, cultured in vitro. This clonotype was sampled from a human donor in good health. The genes are TRBV6-1 and TRBJ1-2; 9 positions agree with TRBD1. CDR3 region: CASSPPNRGLGYGYTF. The DNA for the CDR3 is TGTGCCAGCAGTCCTCCGAACAGGGGGCTAGGCTATGGCTACACCTTC.